Listed here are 9 T cell receptor beta chains from one sample, sequenced in a study of blood T cell repertoires in COVID-19. Libraries were prepared by immunoSEQ multiplex PCR; TCRdb keeps only in-frame clonotypes and omits some of them. Among 61,000 or so clones, around 86% were seen once, and the ten largest hold around 3.4%. Material: peripheral blood. All receptors come from a woman aged 80 or over with acute or convalescent COVID-19.

The CDR3 loop reads CATSERTTTEAFF. The CDR3 coding sequence is TGTGCCACCAGTGAGCGGACAACCACTGAAGCTTTCTTT. The V and J genes are TRBV24-1 and TRBJ1-1, with a weak D call TRBD1 (5 bases). The germline gives CDR1 KGHDR, CDR2 SFDVKD. The CDR3 covers 13 residues. The V end lost 4 bases, the J end lost 4 bases, and 9 bases lay between the germline ends.

The chain combines TRBV3-1 (or the pseudogene TRBV3-2) with TRBJ1-2; D not resolved. The germline CDR1 and CDR2 sequences are LGHDT and YNNKEL (reference sequence). The CDR3 sequence is 13 residues long. Trimming took 6 bases from V and 4 from J, leaving 12 bases between them. CDR3 in amino acids: CASSPAVSYGYTF. CDR3 nucleotide sequence: TGTGCCAGCAGTCCCGCCGTGAGCTATGGCTACACCTTC.

The chain carries TRBV5-1 and TRBJ1-1; D gene uncertain. V was shortened by 2 bases and J by 8 bases, with 22 bases between the two germline ends. CDR1 and CDR2 from the germline V gene are SGHRS and YFSETQ. The CDR3 runs to 16 residues. CDR3 bases: TGCGCCAGCAGCTTTGGAGTAGGACTTTCCCCTCAAGAAGCTTTCTTT. This sequence encodes CASSFGVGLSPQEAFF.

The chain combines TRBV20-1 with TRBJ1-4; maybe TRBD1 (6 bases). CDR3 length equals 11 residues. The V gene's germline CDR1 is DFQATT and CDR2 SNEGSKA (reference sequence). V was trimmed by 6 bases and J by 8 bases, leaving 10 bases between them. The CDR3 loop reads CSAFDREKLFF. The DNA of the CDR3 is TGCAGTGCCTTCGACAGGGAAAAACTGTTTTTT.

This chain joins TRBV25-1 and TRBJ1-1; no clear D. Per germline, CDR1 MGHDK and CDR2 SYGVNS. This CDR3 has 11 residues. V lost 2 bases and J 9 bases, leaving 7 bases between the germline ends. This chain's CDR3 is CASSEGTKAFF. CDR3 in DNA: TGTGCCAGCAGTGAAGGAACTAAAGCTTTCTTT.

This clone has only a few counts. The V call is TRBV28, the J call TRBJ1-5; the D gene is possibly TRBD1 (6 bases). Per germline, CDR1 MDHEN and CDR2 SYDVKM. This CDR3 is 15 amino acids long. V lost 5 bases, J lost 4 bases, and 15 bases lay in between. CDR3 sequence (DNA): TGTGCCAGCAGTGCTTCGTCAGGGGCAAATCAGCCCCAGCATTTT. Translated: CASSASSGANQPQHF.

V is TRBV9 and J is TRBJ2-1; D is possibly TRBD1 (6 bases). In germline, CDR1 is SGDLS, CDR2 YYNGEE. V was pared by 0 bases and J by 5 bases, with 18 bases between. There are 17 residues in the CDR3. The CDR3 DNA reads as TGTGCCAGCAGCGTAGCAAACGCGGCCCCAGGGGACAATGAGCAGTTCTTC. Amino acid sequence: CASSVANAAPGDNEQFF.

The chain employs TRBV18 and TRBJ1-3; D may be TRBD1 (5 bases). This CDR3 spans 13 amino acids. Germline assignment: CDR1 KGHSH and CDR2 LQKENI. V gave up 6 bases and J gave up 3 bases, with 9 bases separating them. This CDR3 reads CASSPQGGNTIYF. CDR3 coding DNA: TGTGCCAGCTCCCCCCAGGGTGGAAACACCATATATTTT.

V and J are TRBV6-5 and TRBJ2-4, with D possibly matching TRBD2 (5 bases). The CDR3 totals 14 residues. Germline V gene lookup returns CDR1 MNHEY and CDR2 SVGAGI. V was clipped by 8 bases and J by 9 bases, with 20 bases between them. The CDR3 is CASQPRGPDGIQYF. The DNA of the CDR3 is TGTGCCAGCCAGCCTCGGGGTCCCGATGGCATTCAGTACTTC.